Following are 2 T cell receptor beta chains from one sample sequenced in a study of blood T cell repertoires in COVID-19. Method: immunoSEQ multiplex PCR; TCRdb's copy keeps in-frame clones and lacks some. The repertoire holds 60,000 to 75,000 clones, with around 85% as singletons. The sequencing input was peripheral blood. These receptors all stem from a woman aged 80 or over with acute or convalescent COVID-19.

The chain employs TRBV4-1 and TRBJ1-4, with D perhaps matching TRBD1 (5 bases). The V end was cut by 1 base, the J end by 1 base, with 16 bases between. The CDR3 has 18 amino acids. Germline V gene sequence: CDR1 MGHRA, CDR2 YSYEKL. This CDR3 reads CASSQAGSRGLTNEKLFF. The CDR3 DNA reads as TGCGCCAGCAGCCAAGCCGGGAGCCGGGGGTTAACTAATGAAAAACTGTTTTTT.

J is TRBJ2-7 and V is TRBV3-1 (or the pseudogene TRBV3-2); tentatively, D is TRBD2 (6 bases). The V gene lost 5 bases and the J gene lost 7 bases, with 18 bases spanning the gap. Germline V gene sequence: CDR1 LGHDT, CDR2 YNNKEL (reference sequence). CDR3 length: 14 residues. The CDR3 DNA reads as TGTGCCAGCAGCACAGACGGGGCAGGGAGGGAGCAGTACTTC. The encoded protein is CASSTDGAGREQYF.